This entry lists 25 T cell receptor beta chains sequenced from one sample in a study of cytomegalovirus exposure and HLA in healthy donors. Profiling relied on immunoSEQ multiplex PCR, and the TCRdb table lists in-frame clones only, not all of them. The sample comprises approximately 300,000 clones, about nine tenths of which are singletons, and approximately 1.2% rests with the top ten. The sample taken for sequencing was PBMCs. These receptors originate from a woman aged 25 to 45 in good health and CMV-seropositive.

The chain couples TRBV27 to TRBJ2-7; TRBD2 aligns across 7 bases. Looked up from germline, CDR1 is MNHEY and CDR2 is SMNVEV (reference sequence). The CDR3 runs 16 residues. J gave up 3 bases and V 7 bases, and 15 bases lay outside the gene matches. CDR3: CASTYLAGTTHYEQYF. The CDR3 nucleotides are TGTGCCAGCACCTACCTGGCGGGGACTACCCACTACGAGCAGTACTTC.

The chain is built from TRBV10-3 and TRBJ2-5, with a tentative D call TRBD2 (5 bases). The germline V gene has CDR1 ENHRY and CDR2 SYGVKD. V shed 3 bases and J shed 1 base, with 9 bases lying between them. This CDR3 contains 14 residues. For the CDR3, the DNA is TGTGCCATCAGTGATCTGGGAGTCCAAGAGACCCAGTACTTC. Protein: CAISDLGVQETQYF.

The chain carries TRBV5-6 and TRBJ2-7; D could derive from TRBD1 or TRBD2 (5 bases each). With 1 base removed from V and 5 bases from J, the gap between germline ends came to 10 bases. CDR3 length: 13 amino acids. Germline-derived CDR1 and CDR2 are SGHDT and YYEEEE. CDR3 residues: CASSLPGSNEQYF. The CDR3 DNA sequence: TGTGCCAGCAGCTTGCCAGGGAGTAACGAGCAGTACTTC.

As to this clone: One end of the junction varies from germline; a read error may be responsible. The rearrangement uses TRBV2 and TRBJ1-5; D is unclear. This CDR3 is built from 15 residues. Germline V gene sequence: CDR1 SNHLY, CDR2 FYNNEI. CDR3 in DNA: TGTGCCAGCAGGGAAGACCTCAACAGCAATCAGCCCCAGCATTTT. It is translated as CASREDLNSNQPQHF.

This rearrangement joins TRBV9 to TRBJ2-1, with TRBD2 matching over 9 bases. The CDR3 runs 16 residues. CDR1 SGDLS and CDR2 YYNGEE come from the germline V gene. V lost 4 bases and J lost 6; bases outside the gene matches: 11. CDR3 residues: CASSPLGGGAVNEQFF. The DNA for the CDR3 is TGTGCCAGCAGCCCTCTTGGCGGGGGGGCAGTCAATGAGCAGTTCTTC. The whole variable domain, remainder taken from reference TRBV9 and TRBJ2-1, is DSGVTQTPKHLITATGQRVTLRCSPRSGDLSVYWYQQSLDQGLQFLIQYYNGEERAKGNILERFSAQQFPDLHSELNLSSLELGDSALYFCASSPLGGGAVNEQFFGPGTRLTVL.

CDR3 amino acids: CASSQGRHEQYF. Written as DNA, the CDR3 is TGTGCCAGCAGCCAAGGGCGACACGAGCAGTACTTC. V usage is TRBV14 and J usage is TRBJ2-7; no reliable D call. Germline V gene sequence: CDR1 SGHDN, CDR2 FVKESK. Between the trimmed V and J ends, which lost 1 base and 5 bases, there was a span of 6 bases. CDR3 length: 12 amino acids.

The chain uses TRBV14 and TRBJ2-7; a weak D match, TRBD2 (5 bases). This CDR3 comprises 14 residues. V lost 2 bases to trimming and J lost 9 bases, with 17 bases between them. Germline V gene sequence: CDR1 SGHDN, CDR2 FVKESK. The CDR3 protein is CASSQSRIASTQYF. The DNA of the CDR3 is TGTGCCAGCAGCCAATCAAGAATAGCGTCTACGCAGTACTTC.

As for this clone: Other DNA sequences from this sample encode an identical CDR3 as well. The J gene is TRBJ2-7, the V gene TRBV27; tentative D call: TRBD2 (6 bases). V was shortened by 6 bases and J by 2 bases, with 14 bases between the two germline ends. Germline assignment: CDR1 MNHEY and CDR2 SMNVEV (reference sequence). The CDR3 consists of 14 residues. The CDR3 sequence is CASSLGGPPYEQYF. As DNA, the CDR3 is TGTGCCAGCAGCCTGGGGGGACCCCCCTACGAGCAGTACTTC.

V usage is TRBV2 and J usage is TRBJ2-2; 10 bases map to TRBD2. J was trimmed by 11 bases and V by 6 bases; bases with no gene match: 15. This CDR3 contains 16 residues. Looked up from germline, CDR1 is SNHLY and CDR2 is FYNNEI. The CDR3: CASRHTWASGRRELFF. As DNA, the CDR3 is TGTGCCAGCAGACACACTTGGGCTAGCGGGAGAAGAGAGCTGTTTTTT.

The chain recombines TRBV19 with TRBJ1-6, with 9 bases identical to TRBD1. V shed 8 bases and J 1 base; nucleotides not matched to a gene: 3. Germline V gene lookup returns CDR1 LNHDA and CDR2 SQIVND (reference sequence). There are 15 residues in the CDR3. This CDR3 reads CASRDRASYNSPLHF. The CDR3 region has the DNA TGTGCCAGTCGGGACAGGGCATCCTATAATTCACCCCTCCACTTT.

Comment on this clone: The same CDR3 is also encoded by other DNA sequences in this sample. The V gene is TRBV9, the J gene TRBJ2-3, with 7 bases identical to TRBD2. CDR1 is SGDLS and CDR2 is YYNGEE in the germline V gene. Trimming cost V 0 bases and J 1 base; bases outside gene matches: 2. This CDR3 comprises 15 residues. Written as DNA, the CDR3 is TGTGCCAGCAGCGTAGGGGGAGGGGGCACAGATACGCAGTATTTT. This sequence encodes CASSVGGGGTDTQYF. Variable domain in full (rest from reference TRBV9 and TRBJ2-3): DSGVTQTPKHLITATGQRVTLRCSPRSGDLSVYWYQQSLDQGLQFLIQYYNGEERAKGNILERFSAQQFPDLHSELNLSSLELGDSALYFCASSVGGGGTDTQYFGPGTRLTVL.

The chain uses TRBV7-6 and TRBJ2-7; D is perhaps TRBD2 (5 bases). Germline CDR1 SGHVS, CDR2 FNYEAQ. The V gene lost 0 bases and the J gene lost 4 bases, with 13 bases spanning the gap. The CDR3 totals 15 residues. The CDR3 here is CASSLAREGQYEQYF. The CDR3 DNA follows: TGTGCCAGCAGCTTAGCCCGCGAGGGTCAGTACGAGCAGTACTTC.

V gene TRBV5-1 combines with J gene TRBJ1-5; 7 nucleotides align to TRBD1. J was trimmed by 6 bases and V by 4 bases; bases with no gene match: 7. This CDR3 region has 14 residues. Germline V gene data show CDR1 as SGHRS and CDR2 as YFSETQ. CDR3 sequence: CASSQGGLGQPQHF. CDR3 in DNA: TGCGCCAGCAGCCAGGGGGGGCTAGGTCAGCCCCAGCATTTT.

The chain recombines TRBV13 with TRBJ2-7, with 10 bases identical to TRBD1. V was pared by 2 bases and J by 1 base, with 2 bases of the junction left unmatched. The CDR3 consists of 15 residues. Germline loops: CDR1 PRHDT, CDR2 FYEKMQ (reference sequence). The CDR3 spells CASSLWDRGSYEQYF. CDR3 in DNA: TGTGCCAGCAGCTTATGGGACAGGGGTTCCTACGAGCAGTACTTC. The full variable domain, with the rest looked up from reference TRBV13 and TRBJ2-7, is AAGVIQSPRHLIKEKRETATLKCYPIPRHDTVYWYQQGPGQDPQFLISFYEKMQSDKGSIPDRFSAQQFSDYHSELNMSSLELGDSALYFCASSLWDRGSYEQYFGPGTRLTVT.

V usage is TRBV6-4 and J usage is TRBJ2-5; TRBD1 aligns across 7 bases. The CDR3 is made up of 15 amino acids. V shed 6 bases and J 2 bases; nucleotides not matched to a gene: 9. The germline V gene has CDR1 MRHNA and CDR2 SNTAGT. DNA for the CDR3: TGTGCCAGCAGGACCTCCCGACAGGGTCAAGAGACCCAGTACTTC. This translates into CASRTSRQGQETQYF.

This clone came up a few times. This sequence joins TRBV19 and TRBJ2-7, with D tentatively TRBD2 (6 bases). There are 12 residues in the CDR3. V lost 9 bases, J lost 2 bases, and 11 bases lay in between. Germline V lookup: CDR1 LNHDA, CDR2 SQIVND (reference sequence). The CDR3 protein is CASAGQAYEQYF. CDR3 DNA: TGTGCCAGCGCGGGGCAAGCCTACGAGCAGTACTTC.

The gene calls are TRBV9 and TRBJ2-1; 7 positions match TRBD1. J was trimmed by 3 bases and V by 1 base; bases with no gene match: 7. Germline CDR1 is SGDLS and CDR2 is YYNGEE. CDR3 length: 16 amino acids. The CDR3 DNA reads TGTGCCAGCAGCGTACACTGGGGGACAGTCTACAATGAGCAGTTCTTC. It encodes CASSVHWGTVYNEQFF.

CDR3 region: CASSQDGGQFEETQYF. The CDR3 DNA reads as TGTGCCAGCAGCCAAGATGGGGGACAGTTCGAAGAGACCCAGTACTTC. The rearrangement joins TRBV4-2 to TRBJ2-5; 7 bases match TRBD1. CDR3 length equals 16 residues. Germline CDR1 and CDR2: LGHNA and YNFKEQ. V dropped 0 bases and J dropped 3; count of bases not matched to a gene: 7.

This clone was observed a few times. Within the sample, other DNA sequences also encode this same CDR3. The V gene is TRBV9, the J gene TRBJ2-7; 11 bases are a match to TRBD1. Germline V gene data show CDR1 as SGDLS and CDR2 as YYNGEE. This CDR3 has 14 residues. V lost 3 bases and J lost 3; bases outside the gene matches: 2. CDR3 sequence (DNA): TGTGCCAGCAGCGCCGGGACAGGGGGCTACGAGCAGTACTTC. The encoded protein is CASSAGTGGYEQYF.

The CDR3 region is CAWKGGSARANYGYTF. In nucleotides, the CDR3 is TGTGCCTGGAAGGGCGGGTCAGCCAGAGCTAACTATGGCTACACCTTC. V and J are TRBV30 and TRBJ1-2; D uncertain. The germline V gene has CDR1 GTSNPN and CDR2 SVGIG (reference sequence). This CDR3 spans 16 amino acids. V was pared by 4 bases and J by 0 bases, with 18 bases between.

This clone was counted a single time. The chain is built from TRBV28 and TRBJ1-1, with D possibly matching TRBD1 (6 bases). Germline CDR1 reads MDHEN; CDR2 reads SYDVKM. The V gene lost 6 bases and the J gene lost 2 bases, with 16 bases spanning the gap. This CDR3 region has 15 residues. The CDR3 reads CASSLGGISNTEAFF. DNA for the CDR3: TGTGCCAGCAGCCTCGGGGGCATTAGTAACACTGAAGCTTTCTTT.

The chain joins TRBV11-2 to TRBJ2-3; 7 bases map to TRBD1. V shed 10 bases, J shed 2 bases, and the junction held 24 bases outside the gene matches. Germline-derived CDR1 and CDR2 are SGHAT and FQNNGV. There are 19 residues in the CDR3. The CDR3 DNA follows: TGTGCCACCAGGAGCTACGGAGACAGGGTTGTAAGTTTCACAGATACGCAGTATTTT. This sequence encodes CATRSYGDRVVSFTDTQYF. The full variable domain, its missing parts supplied by reference TRBV11-2 and TRBJ2-3, is EAGVAQSPRYKIIEKRQSVAFWCNPISGHATLYWYQQILGQGPKLLIQFQNNGVVDDSQLPKDRFSAERLKGVDSTLKIQPAKLEDSAVYLCATRSYGDRVVSFTDTQYFGPGTRLTVL.

This clone was seen a handful of times. The chain recombines TRBV28 with TRBJ2-3; weak D call: TRBD2 (6 bases). Germline V gives CDR1 MDHEN, CDR2 SYDVKM. The CDR3 runs to 11 residues. CDR3 DNA sequence: TGTGTCGCTAGCGGCACAGATACGCAGTATTTT. It encodes CVASGTDTQYF.

This chain links TRBV30 with TRBJ2-3; no clear D gene. The CDR3 covers 11 residues. Germline lookup yields CDR1 GTSNPN and CDR2 SVGIG (reference sequence). V dropped 4 bases and J dropped 7 bases, with 9 bases sitting between them. In DNA, the CDR3 is TGTGCCTGGACCGATACTCATACGCAGTATTTT. Its protein is CAWTDTHTQYF.

This chain connects TRBV5-4 to TRBJ2-3; D not resolved. Between the trimmed V and J ends, which lost 1 base and 0 bases, there was a span of 12 bases. The CDR3 extends over 16 amino acids. Germline CDR1 is SGHNT and CDR2 is YYREEE (reference sequence). This chain's CDR3 is CASSLKTLDSTDTQYF. Here the CDR3 DNA reads TGTGCCAGCAGCTTGAAAACCCTCGACAGCACAGATACGCAGTATTTT.